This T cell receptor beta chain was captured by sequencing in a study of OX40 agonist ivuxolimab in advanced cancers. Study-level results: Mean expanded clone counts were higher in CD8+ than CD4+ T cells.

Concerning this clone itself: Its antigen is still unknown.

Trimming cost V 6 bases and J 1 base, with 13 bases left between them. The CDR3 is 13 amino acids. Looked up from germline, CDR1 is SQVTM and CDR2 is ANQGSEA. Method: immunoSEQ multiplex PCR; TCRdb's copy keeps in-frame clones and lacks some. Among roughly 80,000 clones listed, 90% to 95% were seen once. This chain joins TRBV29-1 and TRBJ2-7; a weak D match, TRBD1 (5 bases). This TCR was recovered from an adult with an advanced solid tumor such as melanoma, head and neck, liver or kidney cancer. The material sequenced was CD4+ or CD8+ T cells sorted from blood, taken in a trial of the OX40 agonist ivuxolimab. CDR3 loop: CSVAGQGSYEQYF. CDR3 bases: TGCAGCGTAGCCGGACAAGGATCCTACGAGCAGTACTTC.